The rows below give T cell receptor beta chains drawn from one sample of a study of Graves' ophthalmopathy and Graves' hyperthyroidism. TCRdb processed the multiplex PCR reads anew with MiXCR; each CDR3 protein has one entry. The table lists some 240,000 distinct CDR3 sequences, about 47% of them singletons, with more than 45% in the top ten. The sequenced sample was peripheral blood. These receptor sequences come from an adult man with Graves' ophthalmopathy. Each CDR3 is given with its conserved first and last residue. The D gene is left open where the match is weak. Some rows have no size entry. The others give once, few or many, or a class for an expanded clone.

J	V	size	D	CDR3	DNA
TRBJ1-1	TRBV7-9	once	.	CASSLRGAATEAFF	TGTGCCAGCAGCTTACGGGGGGCTGCCACTGAAGCTTTCTTT
TRBJ2-6	TRBV5-6	.	.	CASSLSAGVRAGANVLTF	TGTGCCAGCAGCTTGTCGGCAGGGGTTCGGGCTGGGGCCAACGTCCTGACTTTC
TRBJ1-2	TRBV7-8	.	.	CASSLAAWPQYGYTF	TGTGCCAGCAGTTTAGCAGCGTGGCCGCAGTATGGCTACACCTTC
TRBJ1-5	TRBV12-3/TRBV12-4	.	TRBD1	CASTGQQGGPQRF	TGTGCCAGCACCGGACAGCAGGGGGGCCCCCAGCGTTTT
TRBJ1-1	TRBV7-3	.	TRBD1	CASSADRVLNTEAFF	TGTGCCAGCAGCGCCGACAGGGTTTTGAACACTGAAGCTTTCTTT
TRBJ1-5	TRBV5-1	.	.	CASSLGGAPHQPQHF	TGCGCCAGCAGCTTGGGGGGAGCTCCTCATCAGCCCCAGCATTTT
TRBJ1-2	TRBV7-2	medium-sized	.	CASSPGQAAGGYTF	TGTGCCAGCAGCCCCGGGCAGGCCGCGGGCGGCTACACCTTC
TRBJ1-5	TRBV28	.	TRBD1	CASSLGRQGANQPQHF	TGTGCCAGCAGTTTGGGGAGACAGGGGGCTAATCAGCCCCAGCATTTT
TRBJ2-3	TRBV7-2	few	.	CASRGTFADTQYF	TGTGCCAGCAGAGGGACCTTCGCAGATACGCAGTATTTT
TRBJ1-2	TRBV2	.	.	CASSYEGHGYTF	TGTGCCAGCAGTTACGAGGGGCATGGCTACACCTTC
TRBJ2-5	TRBV7-2	.	TRBD2	CASSPPAGGLGETQYF	TGTGCCAGCAGCCCCCCAGCGGGGGGGCTCGGAGAGACCCAGTACTTC
TRBJ2-7	TRBV6-5	once	.	CASSYSISTGTRNSYEQYF	TGTGCCAGCAGTTACTCGATTTCAACAGGGACCCGAAACTCCTACGAGCAGTACTTC
TRBJ1-4	TRBV29-1	.	.	CSVVPQEEKLFF	TGCAGCGTTGTACCCCAGGAGGAAAAACTGTTTTTT
TRBJ2-6	TRBV7-2	.	.	CASSTYRANVLTF	TGTGCCAGCAGCACCTACAGGGCCAACGTCCTGACTTTC
TRBJ1-2	TRBV7-9	.	TRBD1	CASSFQGAKRYGYTF	TGTGCCAGCAGCTTCCAGGGGGCGAAGAGATATGGCTACACCTTC
TRBJ2-7	TRBV12-3/TRBV12-4	.	.	CASKEGAVPYEQYF	TGTGCCAGCAAGGAGGGGGCAGTCCCCTACGAGCAGTACTTC
TRBJ2-2	TRBV7-6	many	.	CASSLAAGDGELFF	TGTGCCAGCAGCTTAGCCGCGGGTGACGGGGAGCTGTTTTTT
TRBJ1-5	TRBV2	.	.	CASSEAVSRTYQPQHF	TGTGCCAGCAGTGAAGCGGTATCGAGGACCTATCAGCCCCAGCATTTT
TRBJ1-4	TRBV7-2	.	TRBD1	CASTGTGKNEKLFF	TGTGCCAGCACGGGGACAGGGAAAAATGAAAAACTGTTTTTT
TRBJ1-4	TRBV10-3	many	.	CAISVPGSEKLFF	TGTGCCATCAGTGTACCGGGGAGTGAAAAACTGTTTTTT
TRBJ2-7	TRBV7-9	many	TRBD2	CASSPGLAGAYEQYF	TGTGCTAGCAGCCCGGGACTAGCGGGAGCCTACGAGCAGTACTTC
TRBJ2-7	TRBV10-3	once	TRBD2	CASSWTSGPTYEQYF	TGTGCCAGCAGTTGGACTAGCGGGCCAACTTACGAGCAGTACTTC
TRBJ2-2	TRBV2	.	TRBD2	CASIGLAGKTGELFF	TGTGCCAGCATAGGACTAGCGGGGAAGACCGGGGAGCTGTTTTTT
TRBJ2-5	TRBV7-2	.	.	CASSWGAWTQYF	TGTGCCAGCAGCTGGGGGGCCTGGACCCAGTACTTC
TRBJ1-4	TRBV7-8	.	.	CASSLGPGNSFVEKLFF	TGTGCCAGCAGCTTAGGCCCCGGTAACAGCTTCGTTGAAAAACTGTTTTTT
TRBJ1-2	TRBV19	.	.	CASSHETGIVGGYTF	TGTGCCAGTAGCCATGAGACCGGAATAGTTGGGGGCTACACCTTC
TRBJ2-7	TRBV29-1	.	TRBD2	CSVALAGDSEQYF	TGCAGCGTTGCCCTAGCGGGAGATTCCGAGCAGTACTTC
TRBJ1-1	TRBV29-1	many	.	CSATSGGRNTEAFF	TGCAGCGCTACGAGCGGGGGGCGGAACACTGAAGCTTTCTTT
TRBJ2-5	TRBV20-1	.	.	CSATIYQETQYF	TGCAGTGCTACAATCTACCAAGAGACCCAGTACTTC
TRBJ2-7	TRBV20-1	few	.	CSGVDRPLVNEQYF	TGCAGTGGAGTCGACAGGCCCCTCGTCAACGAGCAGTACTTC